This T cell receptor (beta chain) appears in the sequencing data of a study of OX40 agonist ivuxolimab in advanced cancers. TCRdb's table, derived via immunoSEQ multiplex PCR, lists solely in-frame clones and lacks some. This repertoire shows approximately 43,000 clones, around 89% found once; its top ten account for approximately 0.6%. CDR1 and CDR2 from the germline V gene are SGHNT and YYREEE (reference sequence). Trimming stripped 0 bases from V and 0 bases from J, with 7 bases between. CDR3 length: 15 residues. The TCR sequence derives from an adult with an advanced solid tumor such as melanoma, head and neck, liver or kidney cancer. The chain employs TRBV5-4 and TRBJ2-1, with D unresolved. This specimen was CD4+ or CD8+ T cells sorted from blood, taken in a trial of the OX40 agonist ivuxolimab. CDR3 in DNA: TGTGCCAGCAGCTTGGCAGCATACTCCTACAATGAGCAGTTCTTC. Translating it yields CASSLAAYSYNEQFF.